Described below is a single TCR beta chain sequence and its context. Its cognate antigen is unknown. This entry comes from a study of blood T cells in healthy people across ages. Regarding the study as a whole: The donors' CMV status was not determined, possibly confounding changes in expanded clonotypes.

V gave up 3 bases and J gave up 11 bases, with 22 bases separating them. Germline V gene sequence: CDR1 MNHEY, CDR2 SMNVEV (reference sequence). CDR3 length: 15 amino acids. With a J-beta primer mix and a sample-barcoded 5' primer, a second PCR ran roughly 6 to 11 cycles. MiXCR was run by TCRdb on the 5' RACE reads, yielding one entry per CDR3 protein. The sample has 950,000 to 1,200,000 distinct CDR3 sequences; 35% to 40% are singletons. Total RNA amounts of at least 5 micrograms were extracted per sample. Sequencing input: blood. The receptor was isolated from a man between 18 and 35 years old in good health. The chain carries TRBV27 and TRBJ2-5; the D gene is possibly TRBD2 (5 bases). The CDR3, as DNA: TGTGCCAGCAGTTTGAGGGTCGGTTCATACAATGAGCAGTACTTC. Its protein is CASSLRVGSYNEQYF.